This T cell receptor beta chain was captured by sequencing in a study of T cells in localized non-small cell lung cancer (dated by TCRdb to the early 2020s). The study in broad terms: The study analyzed T cell repertoires of 236 early-stage NSCLC patients, comparing tumors and uninvolved tumor-adjacent lungs. The cohort consisted of around 250 treatment-naive NSCLC patients whose localized lung tumors had been resected. A mean age of approximately 66 years was recorded for the NSCLC patients, of whom under 150 were male and more than 85 were female.

General study outcomes and caveats: Longer overall survival was associated with higher T cell density in blood, whereas shorter survival was associated with higher clonality in adjacent lung. Because the study design was exploratory, TCR variables were selected using unadjusted p-values without false-discovery rate correction. Because multi-region tumor sequencing was not performed, intratumor heterogeneity could not be ruled out. Uninvolved tumor-adjacent lung showed the highest T cell clonality, higher than tumor, which suggests more focused antigenic responses in the uninvolved tumor-adjacent lung. Of the top 100 tumor clones, a median of approximately 60 were detected in paired uninvolved adjacent lung; 28 were also among that lung's top 100.

At diagnosis, peripheral blood, uninvolved tumor-adjacent lung and tumor were collected and were preserved as a mix of fresh-frozen and FFPE material. For TCR repertoire profiling, blood samples were analyzed as peripheral blood mononuclear cells. Regarding this clone: Its antigen has not been determined. Base qualities are missing; no much larger clone stands one base away.

The immunoSEQ Assay was used to sequence TCR beta CDR3 regions from DNA. In the authors' own workflow: To compute T cell density, TCR beta template counts were normalized to usable DNA, which was estimated by amplifying housekeeping genes. The preseqR package was used to estimate richness by extrapolating to 400,000 templates for PBMC samples and to 120,000 templates for tissue samples. Clonality was defined by subtracting Pielou's evenness from one. Tissue-enriched TCRs were identified by differential abundance testing using productive amino-acid clonotypes, minimum total count 5 and alpha 0.1. The Jaccard Index and the Morisita Overlap Index were used to measure repertoire overlap between compartments. TCR beta CDR3s were clustered by GLIPH together with public tetramer-defined viral CDR3s, and at least three viral sequences plus V-gene enrichment were required for viral motifs. TCRdb holds this immuneACCESS table with in-frame rearrangements only. Some clones are missing; in checked studies, unresolved V genes explain under half, and the rest has no known cause. That table gives V, J and clone size, and the DNA gave D and trimming. Present in this sample are around 41,000 clones, about 85% of which were seen just once. The ten top clones hold approximately 6.4% of the sample.

V gives up 5 bases and J gives up 6 bases, and the segment between their germline ends measures 12 bases. Based on the germline V gene (reference sequence), the CDR1 and CDR2 sequences are SSHAT and FNYEAQ. The cysteine opens and the phenylalanine closes a CDR3 of 13 amino acids. The retained sequence is limited to the CDR3, 39 bases, with the frame set at the first base. The receptor chain draws on TRBV7-7 and TRBJ2-3; a weak D assignment points to TRBD2 (7 bases agree). This TCR derives from a woman aged 18-49 years with stage III lung adenocarcinoma. The source material was peripheral blood, sampled before any cancer treatment. The encoded CDR3 is CASSARGGDTQYF. The bases read TGTGCCAGCAGCGCAAGGGGGGGGGATACGCAGTATTTT. Reference TRBV7-7 and TRBJ2-3 proteins supply the regions before and after the CDR3; the full variable domain is: GAGVSQSPRYKVTKRGQDVTLRCDPISSHATLYWYQQALGQGPEFLTYFNYEAQPDKSGLPSDRFSAERPEGSISTLTIQRTEQRDSAMYRCASSARGGDTQYFGPGTRLTVL.